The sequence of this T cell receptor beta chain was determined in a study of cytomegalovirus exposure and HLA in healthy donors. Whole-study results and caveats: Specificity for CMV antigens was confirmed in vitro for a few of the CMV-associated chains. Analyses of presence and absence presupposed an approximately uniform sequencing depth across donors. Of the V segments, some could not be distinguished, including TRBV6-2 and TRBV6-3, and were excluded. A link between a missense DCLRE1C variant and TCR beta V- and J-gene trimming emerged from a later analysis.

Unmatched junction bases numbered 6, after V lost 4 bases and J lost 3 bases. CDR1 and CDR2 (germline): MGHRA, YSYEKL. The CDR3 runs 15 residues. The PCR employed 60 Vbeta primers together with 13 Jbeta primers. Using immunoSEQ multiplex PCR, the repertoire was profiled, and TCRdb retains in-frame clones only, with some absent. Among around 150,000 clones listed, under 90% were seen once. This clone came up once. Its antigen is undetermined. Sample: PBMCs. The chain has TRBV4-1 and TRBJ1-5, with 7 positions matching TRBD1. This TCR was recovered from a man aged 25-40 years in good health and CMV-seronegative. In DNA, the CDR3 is TGCGCCAGCAGCCTCGGGACAGCTATCAATCAGCCCCAGCATTTT. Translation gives CASSLGTAINQPQHF.